The sequence of this TCR beta chain was determined in a study of T cells in Graves' hyperthyroidism and ophthalmopathy (dated by TCRdb to 2018 to 2020). With respect to the entire study: A discovery cohort of about a hundred patients, roughly 40 with Graves' ophthalmopathy and about 58 with stable Graves' hyperthyroidism, was used to find distinguishing TCR V-J signatures. Prospective prediction of ophthalmopathy was tested in an independent validation cohort consisting of 18 to 20 hyperthyroidism patients and more than 15 patients who later progressed to ophthalmopathy. The 95 to 100 discovery patients were randomly divided into training and test sets at a 7:3 ratio. In addition, the study compared T-cell repertoires in thyroid tissue and in blood from 6 or 7 Graves' hyperthyroidism patients. After sampling, hyperthyroidism patients received methimazole starting at 30 mg daily, and ophthalmopathy patients received high-dose intravenous methylprednisolone. TCR Vbeta CDR3 sequencing of 130 to 150 peripheral blood samples (approximately 44 ophthalmopathy, some 75 hyperthyroidism and about 17 progressor patients) is reported in the paper. Study-level results and caveats: During validation, the model predicted progression to ophthalmopathy a median of approximately 6.5 months ahead of onset, with more than 60% sensitivity and about 75% specificity. A 13 V-J signature model separated ophthalmopathy from stable hyperthyroidism, with approximately 87% sensitivity and 81.08% specificity in cross-validation and 80%/75% in testing. No statistical method was used to set the sample size in advance, and investigators knew the group allocation. Most expanded thyroid clonotypes (frequency above 0.001) were also detected in blood, a finding suggesting that blood repertoires may reflect thyroid immune responses.

As regards this clonotype: What antigen it recognizes has not been identified. No base quality values were provided; no much bigger clone lies one nucleotide off.

CDR1 and CDR2 (SGDLS, YYNGEE) derive from the germline V gene. The CDR3 has 18 amino acids, counting the end cysteine and phenylalanine. The read is trimmed to its CDR3 DNA, 54 bases read in frame from base 1. The junction carries 18 bases between V and J, which are trimmed by 0 bases and 3 bases respectively. Graves' hyperthyroidism was defined as stable when no progression to ophthalmopathy occurred over 18 months of follow-up. Hyperthyroidism patients were newly diagnosed, had a disease duration of under 2 months, and were aged 18 to 65 years. Exclusion was applied to patients with uncontrolled infections, other autoimmune diseases, pregnancy or lactation. Diagnoses were based on clinical symptoms, serum thyroxine and TRAb, thyroid ultrasound and orbital computed tomography. Trizol reagent was used to extract total RNA, and RNA quality was then checked on an Agilent 2100 Bioanalyzer. The TCR beta CDR3 regions were amplified from the RNA transcripts. A first-round RT-PCR of the TCR CDR3 used the HTBI primer set with the Qiagen OneStep RT-PCR kit. Libraries were constructed in a second round of multiplex PCR, after which size selection and purification were performed. Paired-end sequencing of the libraries was performed with 100 bp reads on an Illumina HiSeq2000. Turning to the authors' computational methods: SOAPnuke was used to process the raw data, with reads discarded if the reads contained adapters or uncalled bases, had a mean Phred below 15, or lacked an exact constant-primer or identifier match. High-quality paired reads were merged using COPE v1.2.5, and each unique nucleotide sequence was defined as a clonotype. MiTCR v1.1 was used to align clonotypes to the IMGT TRBV, TRBD and TRBJ reference segments. Analysis was restricted to V-J combinations with a frequency above 0.0001, which covered roughly 99% of repertoires. A TCS score was defined as the ratio of F50 (clonal expansion) to E x V (chaos), with BLOSUM62-based TCRdist applied between CDR3 peptides within each V-J. Welch's t-statistics and random forest reduced just over 500 V-J features to 10 to 15, which were used in a naive Bayes classifier (R e1071). Thyroid-blood repertoire similarity was quantified with the Morisita-Horn index. TCRdb trimmed the raw reads at Q25, called clones with MiXCR and kept productive beta chains. CDR3 protein sequences are deduplicated, and each keeps its most common genes and DNA. The V and J calls were determined by TCRdb, not by the authors. The sample table contains approximately 48,000 distinct CDR3 sequences; only one count was recorded for about half of them. Over 30% of the sample belongs to the ten largest clones.

The V gene is TRBV9 and the J gene is TRBJ1-4; the D gene lacks a confident call. The clonotype comes from a woman aged 45 to 65 with Graves' hyperthyroidism. Sequencing used peripheral blood or thyroid tissue (not recorded which). The DNA sequence is given as TGTGCCAGCAGCGTAGGCAACGGGAGGGCGGTGGCTAATGAAAAACTGTTTTTT. Its amino acids are CASSVGNGRAVANEKLFF.